This TCR beta chain comes out of a study of blood T cell repertoires in COVID-19. The CDR3 contains 15 residues. Germline V gene data show CDR1 as SGHDN and CDR2 as FVKESK. V was clipped by 1 base and J by 6 bases, with 12 bases between them. Per the study methods: Reference gene primers were amplified, and this amplification served to estimate nucleated cell counts. The protocol was immunoSEQ multiplex PCR, while the TCRdb copy is restricted to in-frame clones and leaves out a portion. Clone size and V and J calls were adopted from that table, with D and trimming inferred from the DNA. The data show under 250,000 clones, with 70% to 90% seen just once and around a tenth held by the top ten.

Material: peripheral blood. The origin of this receptor is a man aged 45-65 years with COVID-19, enrolled during active disease. The chain recombines TRBV14 with TRBJ2-2; a possible D gene is TRBD2 (5 bases). CDR3: CASSQARASSGELFF. The CDR3 DNA is TGTGCCAGCAGCCAAGCGAGGGCGAGTTCCGGGGAGCTGTTTTTT.